This T cell receptor (beta chain) was observed in a study of CD8 T cells in ankylosing spondylitis (dated by TCRdb to 2017 to 2019). Describing the broader study: The study profiled T cell receptor beta repertoires in healthy donors and ankylosing spondylitis patients to find disease-linked TCR variants. The full study cohort was made up of about 25 ankylosing spondylitis patients and 108 healthy donors. Peripheral blood was sampled, and synovial fluid was also collected from ankylosing spondylitis patients. General conclusions and limits of the study: A TCR beta motif made up of several highly homologous amino acid variants appeared to be characteristic of blood from ankylosing spondylitis patients. Some motif variants were previously reported in synovial fluid and blood of reactive arthritis patients, suggesting common disease-initiation mechanisms. Significant enrichment of the disease-linked clones was reported in matched synovial fluid samples from ankylosing spondylitis patients. A CD8+ phenotype was shown by the disease-linked clones, which were found at relatively low frequencies in peripheral blood.

Taken from the germline V gene, the CDR1 and CDR2 loops are SGHTA and FQGNSA. The CDR3 contains 15 residues, cysteine and phenylalanine counted. Solely the CDR3 DNA is kept, with 45 bases framed from the first base. The trim is 6 bases for V and 2 bases for J, with a gap of 14 bases between the germline ends. This sample was sequenced with an Illumina HiSeq 2500. Quantitative 5'-RACE with molecular barcodes was the method used to prepare the TCR beta libraries. Concerning the study's data processing: Disease-linked TCR variants were identified with a new computational method built on a probabilistic model of VDJ rearrangement. TCRdb's own reprocessing of the public reads used fastp at Q25 and MiXCR and kept productive beta chains. Rows matching on CDR3 protein sequence are summarized as one entry with the most common DNA and genes. These V and J calls are TCRdb output, not the study's own analysis. Present in this sample are a few hundred thousand distinct CDR3 sequences, roughly a quarter of which were seen just once. 0.61% of the sample is held by the ten biggest clonotypes.

Remarks on this clonotype: This clone's antigen is unknown. The input lacks base qualities; no much larger clone sits a single base away.

Source material: blood, either unsorted or a sorted T cell fraction (not recorded which). The sequence was collected from a male donor with ankylosing spondylitis or in good health (not recorded which). This chain joins TRBV7-2 to TRBJ2-1; matching of 7 bases hints at TRBD2 as the D gene. The CDR3 reads as follows: CASSPRGGAYNEQFF. The DNA reads as follows: TGTGCCAGCAGTCCGAGAGGGGGGGCCTACAATGAGCAGTTCTTC.